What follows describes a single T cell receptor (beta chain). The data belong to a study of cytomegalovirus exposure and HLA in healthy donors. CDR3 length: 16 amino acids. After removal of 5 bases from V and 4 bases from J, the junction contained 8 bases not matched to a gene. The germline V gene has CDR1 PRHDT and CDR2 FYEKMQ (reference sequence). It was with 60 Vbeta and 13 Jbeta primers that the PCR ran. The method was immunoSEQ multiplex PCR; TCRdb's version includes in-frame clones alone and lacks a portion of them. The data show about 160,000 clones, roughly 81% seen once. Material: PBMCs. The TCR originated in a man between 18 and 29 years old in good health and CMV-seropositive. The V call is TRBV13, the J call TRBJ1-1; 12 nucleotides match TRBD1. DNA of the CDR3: TGTGCCAGCAGCCCTGGGACAGGGGGCAGGGGCACTGAAGCTTTCTTT. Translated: CASSPGTGGRGTEAFF.